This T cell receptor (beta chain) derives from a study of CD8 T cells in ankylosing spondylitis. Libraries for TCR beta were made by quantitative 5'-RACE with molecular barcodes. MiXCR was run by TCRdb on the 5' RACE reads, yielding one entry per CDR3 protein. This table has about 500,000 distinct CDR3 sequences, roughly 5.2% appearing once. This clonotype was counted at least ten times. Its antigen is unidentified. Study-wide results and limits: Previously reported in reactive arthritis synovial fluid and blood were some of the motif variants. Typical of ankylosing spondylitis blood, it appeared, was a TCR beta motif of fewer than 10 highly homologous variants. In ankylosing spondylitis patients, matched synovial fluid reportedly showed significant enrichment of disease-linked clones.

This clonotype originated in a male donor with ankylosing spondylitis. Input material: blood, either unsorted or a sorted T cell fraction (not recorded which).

The CDR3 region is CASSLFVSEQFF. CDR3 nucleotides: TGTGCCAGCAGCTTGTTCGTTAGTGAGCAGTTCTTC. The chain carries TRBV5-6 and TRBJ2-1; the D is unclear. CDR1 is SGHDT, CDR2 YYEEEE, per germline. Trimming cost V 1 base and J 9 bases, with 8 bases left between them. This CDR3 comprises 12 residues.